This entry is about one TCR beta chain. Its antigen remains unidentified. Within one base of it there is no much larger clone, and no base qualities were kept. Focal radiation therapy combined with CTLA-4 blockade (ipilimumab) was tested in patients with chemo-refractory metastatic non-small-cell lung cancer. V ends up 4 bases short and J 3 bases short, with an unmatched junction base count of 5. Based on the germline V gene, the CDR1 and CDR2 sequences are SGHRS and YFSETQ. The cysteine opens and the phenylalanine closes a CDR3 of 14 amino acids. The kept DNA is CDR3 alone, 42 bases in frame from the first base. The library was made by the immunoSEQ multiplex PCR assay. Imported from immuneACCESS, the table was reduced by TCRdb to in-frame sequences with V and J called. These copies leave out some clones; in studies compared against another copy, an unresolved V gene accounts for under half, and the cause of the remainder is not known. The sample data list about 51,000 clones, and roughly 77% of these were observed just once. The ten largest clones capture roughly 2.4% of the sample.

The sample comes from a study of radiotherapy plus CTLA-4 blockade in lung cancer (dated by TCRdb to the late 2010s). Study-wide context: Objective responses were observed in approximately 19% of enrolled patients, and disease control was achieved in around 28%. The research as a whole found: After treatment with radiotherapy and ipilimumab, TCR clones that came from tumors expanded in the peripheral blood. Increased serum interferon-beta after radiation, together with early dynamic changes in blood T cell clones, were reported to be the strongest predictors of response.

This sequence uses TRBV5-1 and TRBJ1-2, with TRBD1 matching 8 junction bases. The material sequenced was peripheral blood, taken from a patient treated with radiotherapy plus ipilimumab. The receptor comes from a human donor with non-small cell lung cancer whose response to radiotherapy plus ipilimumab could not be evaluated. The CDR3 reads as follows: CASSHGQGDYGYTF. The DNA is TGCGCCAGCAGCCACGGACAGGGAGACTATGGCTACACCTTC.